This is a list of T cell receptor beta chains from one sample in a study of response to subunit inactivated influenza vaccine. TCRdb reprocessed the RT-PCR reads via MiXCR and lists one record per CDR3 protein. Of around 580,000 distinct CDR3 sequences in the sample, over 9.5% were seen once. The sample here was PBMCs from blood, taken on the day of vaccination. The receptors shown here come from a man in his forties or fifties who received an inactivated influenza vaccine. CDR3s include the opening cysteine and the closing phenylalanine or tryptophan. Each record gives: CDR3 protein, CDR3 DNA, clone size, V gene, J gene, D gene. The D gene is left open where the match is weak. Only part of the rows carry a size: once, few, many, or a class if the clone is expanded.

cdr3_aa: CASSPGVPYEQYF
cdr3_nt: TGTGCCAGCAGCCCCGGCGTCCCCTACGAGCAGTACTTC
clone_size: many
v_call: TRBV7-2
j_call: TRBJ2-7
d_call: -

cdr3_aa: CASSHPADNSYEQYF
cdr3_nt: TGTGCCAGCAGCCACCCAGCGGACAACTCCTACGAGCAGTACTTC
clone_size: few
v_call: TRBV11-2
j_call: TRBJ2-7
d_call: -

cdr3_aa: CAISETIRGRLDEQFF
cdr3_nt: TGTGCCATCAGTGAGACCATCCGGGGCCGTTTGGATGAGCAGTTCTTC
clone_size: few
v_call: TRBV10-3
j_call: TRBJ2-1
d_call: -

cdr3_aa: CASSQTGPYEQYF
cdr3_nt: TGTGCCAGCAGCCAGACAGGCCCCTACGAGCAGTACTTC
clone_size: -
v_call: TRBV12-3/TRBV12-4
j_call: TRBJ2-7
d_call: -

cdr3_aa: CSAVSPGGSNSPLHF
cdr3_nt: TGCAGTGCCGTTTCCCCGGGGGGGTCTAATTCACCCCTCCACTTT
clone_size: few
v_call: TRBV20-1
j_call: TRBJ1-6
d_call: -

cdr3_aa: CASSQSGTAYNEQFF
cdr3_nt: TGCGCCAGCAGCCAGTCCGGGACGGCCTACAATGAGCAGTTCTTC
clone_size: -
v_call: TRBV4-3
j_call: TRBJ2-1
d_call: -

cdr3_aa: CASRQRQGSQPQHF
cdr3_nt: TGTGCCAGCAGACAGAGACAGGGGAGTCAGCCCCAGCATTTT
clone_size: -
v_call: TRBV28
j_call: TRBJ1-5
d_call: TRBD1

cdr3_aa: CAWSVRQAASRAQFF
cdr3_nt: TGTGCCTGGAGTGTACGGCAAGCGGCCTCCCGTGCGCAGTTCTTC
clone_size: few
v_call: TRBV30
j_call: TRBJ2-1
d_call: -

cdr3_aa: CSARGVAALKTYNEQFF
cdr3_nt: TGCAGTGCTAGAGGCGTAGCGGCCTTAAAAACCTACAATGAGCAGTTCTTC
clone_size: many
v_call: TRBV20-1
j_call: TRBJ2-1
d_call: -

cdr3_aa: CATSRSGTSTHTQYF
cdr3_nt: TGTGCCACCAGCAGATCCGGGACTAGCACTCATACGCAGTATTTT
clone_size: many
v_call: TRBV15
j_call: TRBJ2-3
d_call: TRBD2

cdr3_aa: CASSLGGSQRYNEQFF
cdr3_nt: TGTGCCAGCAGCTTGGGCGGGAGCCAGCGATACAATGAGCAGTTCTTC
clone_size: few
v_call: TRBV7-2
j_call: TRBJ2-1
d_call: TRBD2

cdr3_aa: CATSRQGSGELFF
cdr3_nt: TGTGCCACCAGCAGACAGGGGTCCGGGGAGCTGTTTTTT
clone_size: many
v_call: TRBV15
j_call: TRBJ2-2
d_call: -

cdr3_aa: CSSAGTLADTQYF
cdr3_nt: TGCAGCTCGGCAGGGACGCTCGCAGATACGCAGTATTTT
clone_size: many
v_call: TRBV29-1
j_call: TRBJ2-3
d_call: -

cdr3_aa: CASSRTGKETQYF
cdr3_nt: TGCGCCAGCAGCAGGACAGGGAAAGAGACCCAGTACTTC
clone_size: -
v_call: TRBV10-1
j_call: TRBJ2-5
d_call: TRBD1

cdr3_aa: CASRPIGGPGEKLFF
cdr3_nt: TGTGCCAGCAGACCCATCGGGGGGCCAGGTGAAAAACTGTTTTTT
clone_size: -
v_call: TRBV27
j_call: TRBJ1-4
d_call: -